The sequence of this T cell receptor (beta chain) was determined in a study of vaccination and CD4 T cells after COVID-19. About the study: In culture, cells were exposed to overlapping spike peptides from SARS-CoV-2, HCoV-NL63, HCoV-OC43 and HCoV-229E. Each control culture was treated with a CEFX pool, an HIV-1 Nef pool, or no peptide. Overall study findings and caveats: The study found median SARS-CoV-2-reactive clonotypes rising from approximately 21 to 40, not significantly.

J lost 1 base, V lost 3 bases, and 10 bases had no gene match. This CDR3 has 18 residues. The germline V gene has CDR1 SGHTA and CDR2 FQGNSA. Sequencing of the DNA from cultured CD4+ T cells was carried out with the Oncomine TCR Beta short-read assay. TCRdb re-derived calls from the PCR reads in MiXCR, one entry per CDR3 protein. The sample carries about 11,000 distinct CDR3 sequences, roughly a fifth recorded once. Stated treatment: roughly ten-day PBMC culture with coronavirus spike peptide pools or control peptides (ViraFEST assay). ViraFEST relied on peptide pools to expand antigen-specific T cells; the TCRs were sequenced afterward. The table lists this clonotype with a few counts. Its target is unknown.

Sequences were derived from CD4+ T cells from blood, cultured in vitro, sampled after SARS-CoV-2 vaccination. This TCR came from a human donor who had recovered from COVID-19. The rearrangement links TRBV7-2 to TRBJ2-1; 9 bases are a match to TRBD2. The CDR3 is CASSFYGSGSGSYNEQFF. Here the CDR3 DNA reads TGTGCCAGCAGCTTTTATGGTAGCGGGAGTGGATCCTACAATGAGCAGTTCTTC. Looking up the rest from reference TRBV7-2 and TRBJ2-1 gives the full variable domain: GAGVSQSPSNKVTEKGKDVELRCDPISGHTALYWYRQSLGQGLEFLIYFQGNSAPDKSGLPSDRFSAERTGGSVSTLTIQRTQQEDSAVYLCASSFYGSGSGSYNEQFFGPGTRLTVL.